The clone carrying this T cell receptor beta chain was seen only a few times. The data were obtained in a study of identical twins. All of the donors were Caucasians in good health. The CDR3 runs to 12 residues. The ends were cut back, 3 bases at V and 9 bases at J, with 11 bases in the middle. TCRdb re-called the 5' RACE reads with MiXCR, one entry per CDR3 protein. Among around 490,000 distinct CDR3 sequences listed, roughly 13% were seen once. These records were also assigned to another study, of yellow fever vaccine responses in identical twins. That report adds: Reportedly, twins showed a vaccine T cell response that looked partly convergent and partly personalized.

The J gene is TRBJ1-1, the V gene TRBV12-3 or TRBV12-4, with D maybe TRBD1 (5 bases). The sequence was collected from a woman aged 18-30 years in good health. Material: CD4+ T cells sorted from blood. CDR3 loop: CASSLEGTKAFF. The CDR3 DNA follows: TGTGCCAGCAGTTTGGAGGGGACCAAAGCTTTCTTT.